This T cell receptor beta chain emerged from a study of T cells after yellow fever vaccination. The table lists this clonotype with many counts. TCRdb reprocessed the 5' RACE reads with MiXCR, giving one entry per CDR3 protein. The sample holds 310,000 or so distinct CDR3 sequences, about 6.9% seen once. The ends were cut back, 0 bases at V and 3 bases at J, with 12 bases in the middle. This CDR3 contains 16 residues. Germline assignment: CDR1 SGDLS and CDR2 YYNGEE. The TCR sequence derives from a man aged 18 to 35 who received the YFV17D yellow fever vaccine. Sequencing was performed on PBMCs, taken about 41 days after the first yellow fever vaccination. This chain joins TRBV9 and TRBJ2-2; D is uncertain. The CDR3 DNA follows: TGTGCCAGCAGCGTAGCTCTGGATTTGGACACCGGGGAGCTGTTTTTT. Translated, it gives CASSVALDLDTGELFF.